A single sample is the source of the 28 T cell receptor beta chains below, sequenced in a study of blood T cell repertoires in COVID-19. This table comes from immunoSEQ multiplex PCR, and its TCRdb copy is limited to in-frame clones, with some not included. The data contain over 200,000 clones, over 75% of them singletons. Sequenced: peripheral blood. The receptors shown here come from a human donor in a cohort sampled during active COVID-19.

This chain connects TRBV11-2 to TRBJ2-7, with 8 nucleotides matching TRBD1. The ends lost 5 bases at V and 1 base at J; junction bases unmatched: 7. The V gene's germline CDR1 is SGHAT and CDR2 FQNNGV. The CDR3 runs 15 residues. The CDR3 is CASSTVTGASYEQYF. DNA of the CDR3: TGTGCCAGCAGCACCGTGACAGGGGCGTCCTACGAGCAGTACTTC.

The rearrangement links TRBV9 to TRBJ1-1; D not resolved. Germline values: CDR1 SGDLS, CDR2 YYNGEE. Trimming cost V 0 bases and J 1 base, with 4 bases left between them. The CDR3 totals 13 residues. CDR3 sequence (DNA): TGTGCCAGCAGCGTAGAACAGAACACTGAAGCTTTCTTT. Translating gives CASSVEQNTEAFF.

This clone was observed at least ten times. The rearrangement uses TRBV28 and TRBJ1-5, with D maybe TRBD1 (5 bases). The germline V gene has CDR1 MDHEN and CDR2 SYDVKM. There are 14 residues in the CDR3. V was cut by 1 base and J by 3 bases, with 7 bases left in between. The CDR3 loop is CASSLSGINQPQHF. CDR3 bases: TGTGCCAGCAGTTTATCAGGGATCAATCAGCCCCAGCATTTT.

V usage is TRBV20-1 and J usage is TRBJ2-5; possible D gene TRBD1, 5 bases. The CDR3 contains 12 residues. V was pared by 3 bases and J by 4 bases, with 9 bases between. The germline V gene encodes CDR1 DFQATT and CDR2 SNEGSKA (reference sequence). CDR3 nucleotides: TGCAGTGCTAGTAATCAGGGAGAGACCCAGTACTTC. It codes for CSASNQGETQYF.

The J gene is TRBJ1-2, the V gene TRBV7-9, with 8 bases that match TRBD1. V lost 5 bases, J lost 8 bases, and 10 bases stayed unmatched. Per germline, CDR1 SEHNR and CDR2 FQNEAQ (reference sequence). This CDR3 spans 14 amino acids. CDR3 sequence reads: CASSASTGVSGYTF. CDR3 DNA: TGTGCCAGCAGCGCATCGACAGGGGTTAGCGGCTACACCTTC.

This chain uses TRBV12-3 or TRBV12-4 with TRBJ2-2; D perhaps matches TRBD1 (6 bases). The germline V and J ends were trimmed by 5 bases and 7 bases, with 8 bases remaining between them. The CDR3 length is 12 residues. The CDR3 loop is CASSTGIGELFF. The CDR3 DNA follows: TGTGCCAGCAGTACAGGGATCGGGGAGCTGTTTTTT.

This clone was observed a handful of times. The chain carries TRBV6-5 and TRBJ1-2, with D maybe TRBD1 (6 bases). V was pared by 7 bases and J by 2 bases, with 14 bases between. This CDR3 has 14 residues. The V gene's germline CDR1 is MNHEY and CDR2 SVGAGI. This CDR3 is CASTRTAKNYGYTF. Written as DNA, the CDR3 is TGTGCCAGCACCAGGACAGCGAAAAACTATGGCTACACCTTC.

V gene TRBV18 combines with J gene TRBJ1-1; TRBD1 matches 7 bases. Unmatched junction bases numbered 8, after V lost 4 bases and J lost 3 bases. The germline V gene encodes CDR1 KGHSH and CDR2 LQKENI. The CDR3 runs 15 residues. CDR3 protein: CASSRPARGDTEAFF. The CDR3 nucleotides read TGTGCCAGCTCACGCCCGGCCAGGGGGGACACTGAAGCTTTCTTT.

In DNA form, the CDR3 reads TGTGCCAGCAGCCAAGGAGCTAGCGGGGAGTACGAGCAGTACTTC. Translating it yields CASSQGASGEYEQYF. V gene TRBV4-2 combines with J gene TRBJ2-7; TRBD2 matches 9 bases. Germline CDR1 LGHNA, CDR2 YNFKEQ. The CDR3 runs 15 residues. The V gene end was trimmed by 1 base and the J gene end by 4 bases; junction bases not matched to a gene: 5.

The chain joins TRBV19 to TRBJ2-7; 10 bases agree with TRBD2. This CDR3 has 15 amino acids. Germline V gene lookup returns CDR1 LNHDA and CDR2 SQIVND (reference sequence). The trim removed 6 bases at V and 2 bases at J, leaving 7 bases unmatched. Here the CDR3 reads CASREVGLAAYEQYF. The CDR3 nucleotides read TGTGCCAGTAGAGAAGTCGGACTAGCGGCCTACGAGCAGTACTTC. Based on the CDR3 plus reference TRBV19 and TRBJ2-7, the full variable domain is DGGITQSPKYLFRKEGQNVTLSCEQNLNHDAMYWYRQDPGQGLRLIYYSQIVNDFQKGDIAEGYSVSREKKESFPLTVTSAQKNPTAFYLCASREVGLAAYEQYFGPGTRLTVT.

This clone was observed a single time. The V and J genes are TRBV20-1 and TRBJ2-3; D may be TRBD2 (6 bases). Between the trimmed V and J ends, which lost 3 bases and 0 bases, there was a span of 13 bases. Germline values: CDR1 DFQATT, CDR2 SNEGSKA (reference sequence). The CDR3 consists of 15 residues. The CDR3: CSASTTGTSTDTQYF. The CDR3 DNA follows: TGCAGTGCTAGTACCACCGGGACTAGCACAGATACGCAGTATTTT.

This rearrangement joins TRBV6-1 to TRBJ1-3, with 8 nucleotides matching TRBD1. The CDR3 length is 16 residues. Per germline, CDR1 MNHNS and CDR2 SASEGT. V trimming: 2 bases; J trimming: 2 bases; junction bases outside the gene matches: 5. The CDR3 loop is CASSESGQGPGNTIYF. CDR3 bases: TGTGCCAGCAGTGAATCCGGACAGGGACCTGGAAACACCATATATTTT.

This clone was recorded many times. This chain connects TRBV28 to TRBJ2-1; 9 nucleotides line up with TRBD2. The germline V gene encodes CDR1 MDHEN and CDR2 SYDVKM. J was trimmed by 0 bases and V by 3 bases; bases with no gene match: 6. This CDR3 region has 17 residues. CDR3 protein: CASSFPTSGFSYNEQFF. CDR3 coding DNA: TGTGCCAGCAGTTTTCCAACTAGCGGGTTCTCCTACAATGAGCAGTTCTTC.

V gene TRBV27 combines with J gene TRBJ1-1; 7 bases line up with TRBD1. CDR3 length equals 16 residues. The V and J ends lost 7 bases and 1 base, in that order; junction bases with no gene match: 12. The germline V gene encodes CDR1 MNHEY and CDR2 SMNVEV (reference sequence). DNA of the CDR3: TGTGCCAGCATCAATGGGGCGGGACAGACGAACACTGAAGCTTTCTTT. This encodes CASINGAGQTNTEAFF.

The chain carries TRBV6-5 and TRBJ1-1; 9 positions agree with TRBD1. Per the germline V gene, CDR1 is MNHEY and CDR2 is SVGAGI. With V trimmed by 4 bases and J by 5 bases, 8 bases remained unmatched. The CDR3 has 15 amino acids. CDR3: CASSSQGQGRTEAFF. In DNA form, the CDR3 reads TGTGCCAGCAGTTCCCAAGGACAGGGGAGAACTGAAGCTTTCTTT.

The DNA of the CDR3 is TGTGCCAGCAGGGGACAGGCCTACGAGCAGTACTTC. This encodes CASRGQAYEQYF. This sequence joins TRBV27 and TRBJ2-7, with 8 bases aligning to TRBD1. J gave up 2 bases and V 6 bases, and 0 bases lay outside the gene matches. The CDR3 is 12 residues long. Germline CDR1 and CDR2: MNHEY and SMNVEV (reference sequence).

The chain employs TRBV25-1 and TRBJ2-2, with 10 nucleotides matching TRBD1. Looked up from germline, CDR1 is MGHDK and CDR2 is SYGVNS. CDR3 length: 15 amino acids. Trimming took 1 base from V and 4 from J; bases not matched to a gene: 0. The CDR3 DNA reads as TGTGCCAGCAGTGAATGGGACAGGGGCACCGGGGAGCTGTTTTTT. Its translation: CASSEWDRGTGELFF.

CDR3 DNA sequence: TGCGCCAGCAGCCAAGAGCCCGGGAGCACTGAAGCTTTCTTT. Protein: CASSQEPGSTEAFF. V is TRBV4-3 and J is TRBJ1-1; D remains ambiguous. The CDR3 contains 14 residues. The germline gives CDR1 LGHNA, CDR2 YSLEER. V gave up 0 bases and J gave up 4 bases, with 9 bases separating them.

V gene TRBV3-1 (or the pseudogene TRBV3-2) combines with J gene TRBJ2-7; 7 bases map to TRBD2. CDR3 length: 15 residues. The ends lost 4 bases at V and 3 bases at J; junction bases unmatched: 9. Germline V gene lookup returns CDR1 LGHDT and CDR2 YNNKEL (reference sequence). The CDR3 region is CASSPAGRGDYEQYF. DNA of the CDR3: TGTGCCAGCAGCCCAGCGGGACGGGGGGACTACGAGCAGTACTTC.

This sequence joins TRBV7-2 and TRBJ2-4; tentative D call: TRBD2 (5 bases). V shed 7 bases and J shed 6 bases, with 13 bases lying between them. The CDR3 extends over 13 amino acids. Looked up from germline, CDR1 is SGHTA and CDR2 is FQGNSA. The CDR3: CASTPYEGNIQYF. In nucleotides, the CDR3 is TGTGCCAGCACCCCTTATGAGGGAAACATTCAGTACTTC.

The chain employs TRBV2 and TRBJ1-1, with 12 bases fitting TRBD1. Per the germline V gene, CDR1 is SNHLY and CDR2 is FYNNEI. V was pared by 3 bases and J by 4 bases, with 9 bases of the junction left unmatched. The CDR3 totals 17 residues. CDR3 coding DNA: TGTGCCAGCAGTGATTGGGGGACAGGGGGCATGGGCACTGAAGCTTTCTTT. This codes for CASSDWGTGGMGTEAFF.

V usage is TRBV7-2 and J usage is TRBJ1-5; D is possibly TRBD1 (6 bases). V dropped 4 bases and J dropped 4 bases, with 17 bases sitting between them. Looked up from germline, CDR1 is SGHTA and CDR2 is FQGNSA. There are 16 residues in the CDR3. The CDR3 bases are TGTGCCAGCAGCTCCCGTGGTGTGGGGACAAATCAGCCCCAGCATTTT. Amino acid sequence: CASSSRGVGTNQPQHF. The full variable domain, its missing parts supplied by reference TRBV7-2 and TRBJ1-5, is GAGVSQSPSNKVTEKGKDVELRCDPISGHTALYWYRQSLGQGLEFLIYFQGNSAPDKSGLPSDRFSAERTGGSVSTLTIQRTQQEDSAVYLCASSSRGVGTNQPQHFGDGTRLSIL.

CDR3 loop: CASSLTTGIPSNQPQHF. The CDR3 DNA reads as TGTGCCAGCAGTCTAACGACAGGGATCCCCAGCAATCAGCCCCAGCATTTT. This chain links TRBV13 with TRBJ1-5, with TRBD1 matching 7 bases. CDR1 and CDR2 from the germline V gene are PRHDT and FYEKMQ (reference sequence). The CDR3 is made up of 17 amino acids. V was clipped by 6 bases and J by 1 base; unmatched bases: 12.

DNA for the CDR3: TGTGCCAGCAGCTCCAGGACAGGGGCCCACGAGCAGTACTTC. Encoded protein: CASSSRTGAHEQYF. The chain employs TRBV11-2 and TRBJ2-7; 9 bases map to TRBD1. J lost 5 bases, V lost 4 bases, and 6 bases had no gene match. Per germline, CDR1 SGHAT and CDR2 FQNNGV. This CDR3 has 14 residues.

In its sample, this clone was seen a few times. The CDR3 DNA follows: TGTGCCAGCAGGGCCAAGGGAGGTGAAGCTTTCTTT. Translation gives CASRAKGGEAFF. The chain recombines TRBV6-5 with TRBJ1-1; D gene ambiguous. The germline V gene has CDR1 MNHEY and CDR2 SVGAGI. CDR3 size: 12 residues. V was shortened by 6 bases and J by 7 bases, with 12 bases between the two germline ends.

The chain joins TRBV11-3 to TRBJ2-7, with a tentative D call TRBD2 (7 bases). From germline, CDR1 is SGHNT and CDR2 YENEEA. The CDR3 loop spans 16 amino acids. V was pared by 3 bases and J by 1 base, with 16 bases between. In DNA form, the CDR3 reads TGTGCCAGCAGCTTCTTAGGGGGGGGTCTGTCCTACGAGCAGTACTTC. Translated: CASSFLGGGLSYEQYF.

The rearrangement joins TRBV28 to TRBJ1-5, with a possible D match to TRBD1 (5 bases). There are 14 residues in the CDR3. CDR1 is MDHEN and CDR2 is SYDVKM in the germline V gene. V lost 3 bases and J 7 bases, leaving 13 bases between the germline ends. DNA of the CDR3: TGTGCCAGCAGTTTTATCAGGGTTCGCCAGCCCCAGCATTTT. Translating it yields CASSFIRVRQPQHF.

V usage is TRBV28 and J usage is TRBJ1-1; D not resolved. This CDR3 spans 13 amino acids. Between the trimmed V and J ends, which lost 8 bases and 2 bases, there was a span of 12 bases. The germline gives CDR1 MDHEN, CDR2 SYDVKM. The CDR3 nucleotides are TGTGCCAGCCGCGTGTCTAAAAACACTGAAGCTTTCTTT. Translating gives CASRVSKNTEAFF. The full variable domain, its missing parts supplied by reference TRBV28 and TRBJ1-1, is DVKVTQSSRYLVKRTGEKVFLECVQDMDHENMFWYRQDPGLGLRLIYFSYDVKMKEKGDIPEGYSVSREKKERFSLILESASTNQTSMYLCASRVSKNTEAFFGQGTRLTVV.